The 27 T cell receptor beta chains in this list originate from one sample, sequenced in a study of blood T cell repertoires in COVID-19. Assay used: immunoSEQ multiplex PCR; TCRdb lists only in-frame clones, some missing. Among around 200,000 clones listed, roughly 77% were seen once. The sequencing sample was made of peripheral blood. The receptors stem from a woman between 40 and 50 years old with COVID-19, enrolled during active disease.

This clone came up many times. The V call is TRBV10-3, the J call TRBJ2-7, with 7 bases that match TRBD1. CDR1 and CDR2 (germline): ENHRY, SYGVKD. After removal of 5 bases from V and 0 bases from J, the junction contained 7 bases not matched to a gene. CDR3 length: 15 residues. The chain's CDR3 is CAISNRGQHSYEQYF. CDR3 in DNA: TGTGCCATCAGTAACCGGGGACAGCACTCCTACGAGCAGTACTTC.

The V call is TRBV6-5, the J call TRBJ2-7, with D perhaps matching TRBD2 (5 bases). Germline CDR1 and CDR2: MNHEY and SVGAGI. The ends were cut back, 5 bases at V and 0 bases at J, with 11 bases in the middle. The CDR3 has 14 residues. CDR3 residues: CASSLGLSSYEQYF. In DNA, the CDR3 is TGTGCCAGCAGTCTCGGACTCAGCTCCTACGAGCAGTACTTC.

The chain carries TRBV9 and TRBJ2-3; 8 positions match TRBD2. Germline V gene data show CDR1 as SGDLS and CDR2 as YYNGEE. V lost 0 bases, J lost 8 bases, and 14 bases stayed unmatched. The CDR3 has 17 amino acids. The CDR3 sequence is CASSVESGGSYTVTQYF. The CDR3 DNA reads TGTGCCAGCAGCGTAGAGTCGGGAGGGTCGTACACGGTTACGCAGTATTTT. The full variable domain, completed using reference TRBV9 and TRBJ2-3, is DSGVTQTPKHLITATGQRVTLRCSPRSGDLSVYWYQQSLDQGLQFLIQYYNGEERAKGNILERFSAQQFPDLHSELNLSSLELGDSALYFCASSVESGGSYTVTQYFGPGTRLTVL.

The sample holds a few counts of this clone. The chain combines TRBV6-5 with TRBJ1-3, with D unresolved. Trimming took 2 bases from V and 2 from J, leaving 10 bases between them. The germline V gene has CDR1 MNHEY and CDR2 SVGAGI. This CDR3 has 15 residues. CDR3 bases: TGTGCCAGCAGTTACGAATCGGGTACTGGAAACACCATATATTTT. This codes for CASSYESGTGNTIYF.

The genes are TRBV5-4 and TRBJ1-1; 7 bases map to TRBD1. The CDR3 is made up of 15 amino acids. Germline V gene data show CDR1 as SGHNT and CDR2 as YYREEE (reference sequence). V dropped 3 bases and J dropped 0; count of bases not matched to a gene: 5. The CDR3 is CASSSGQPMNTEAFF. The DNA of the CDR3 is TGTGCCAGCAGCTCGGGACAGCCTATGAACACTGAAGCTTTCTTT.

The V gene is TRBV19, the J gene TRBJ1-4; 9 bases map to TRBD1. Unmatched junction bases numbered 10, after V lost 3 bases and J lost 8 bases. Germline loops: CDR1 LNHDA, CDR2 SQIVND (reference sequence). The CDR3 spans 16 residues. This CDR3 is CASSIKFGQGNEKLFF. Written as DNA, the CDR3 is TGTGCCAGTAGTATCAAGTTCGGACAGGGGAACGAAAAACTGTTTTTT.

The CDR3 reads CASSILQGAADTQYF. The CDR3 DNA sequence: TGTGCCAGTAGTATACTACAGGGGGCAGCTGATACGCAGTATTTT. The chain joins TRBV19 to TRBJ2-3; 9 positions match TRBD1. The CDR3 extends over 15 amino acids. CDR1 LNHDA and CDR2 SQIVND come from the germline V gene (reference sequence). V lost 2 bases and J lost 6; bases outside the gene matches: 6.

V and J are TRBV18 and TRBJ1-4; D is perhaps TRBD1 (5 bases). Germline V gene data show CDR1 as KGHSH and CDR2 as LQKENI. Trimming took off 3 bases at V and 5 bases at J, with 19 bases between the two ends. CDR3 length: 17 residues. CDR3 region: CASSPGGVRPSNEKLFF. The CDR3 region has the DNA TGTGCCAGCTCACCCGGGGGGGTTCGCCCCTCGAATGAAAAACTGTTTTTT.

The CDR3 region has the DNA TGTGCCAGCCGACTGACGGGAACCACTGAAGCTTTCTTT. It encodes CASRLTGTTEAFF. The chain couples TRBV27 to TRBJ1-1; no definite D call. Germline V gene sequence: CDR1 MNHEY, CDR2 SMNVEV (reference sequence). Trimming removed 8 bases at V and 4 bases at J, with 14 bases between. The CDR3 runs 13 residues.

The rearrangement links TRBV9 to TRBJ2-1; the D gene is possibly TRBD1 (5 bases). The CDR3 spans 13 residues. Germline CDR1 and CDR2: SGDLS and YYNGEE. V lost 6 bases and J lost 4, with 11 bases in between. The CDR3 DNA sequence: TGTGCCAGCACCCGTAGGGGTTACAATGAGCAGTTCTTC. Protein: CASTRRGYNEQFF.

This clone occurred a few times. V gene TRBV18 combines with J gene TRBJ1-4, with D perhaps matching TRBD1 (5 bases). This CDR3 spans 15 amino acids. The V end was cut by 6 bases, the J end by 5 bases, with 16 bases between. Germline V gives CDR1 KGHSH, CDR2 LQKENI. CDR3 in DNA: TGTGCCAGCTCCCACAGGTCGAGTCCAAATGAAAAACTGTTTTTT. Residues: CASSHRSSPNEKLFF.

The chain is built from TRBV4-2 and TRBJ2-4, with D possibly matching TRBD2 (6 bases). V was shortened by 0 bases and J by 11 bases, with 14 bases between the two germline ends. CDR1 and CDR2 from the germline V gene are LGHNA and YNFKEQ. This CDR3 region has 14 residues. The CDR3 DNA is TGTGCCAGCAGCCAAGATGTGGGCTGGGAGGTTCAGTACTTC. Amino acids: CASSQDVGWEVQYF.

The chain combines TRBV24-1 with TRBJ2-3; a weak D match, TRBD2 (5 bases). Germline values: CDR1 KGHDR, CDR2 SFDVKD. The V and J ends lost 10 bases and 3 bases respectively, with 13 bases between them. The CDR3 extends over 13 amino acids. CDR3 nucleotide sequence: TGTGCCACGGAATCTCGGGGAACAGATACGCAGTATTTT. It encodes CATESRGTDTQYF.

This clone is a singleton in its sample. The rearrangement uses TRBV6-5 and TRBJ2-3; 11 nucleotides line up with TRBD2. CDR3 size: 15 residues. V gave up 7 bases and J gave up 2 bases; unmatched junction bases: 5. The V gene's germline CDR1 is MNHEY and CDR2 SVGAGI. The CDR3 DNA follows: TGTGCCAGCACTAGCGGGGGGCCGCCCACAGATACGCAGTATTTT. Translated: CASTSGGPPTDTQYF.

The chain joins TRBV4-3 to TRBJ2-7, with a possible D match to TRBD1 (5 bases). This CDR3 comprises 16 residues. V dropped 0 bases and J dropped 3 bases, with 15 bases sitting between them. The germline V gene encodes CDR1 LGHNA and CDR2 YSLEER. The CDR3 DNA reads TGCGCCAGCAGCCAAGATTTTCAGGGAACGTTCTACGAGCAGTACTTC. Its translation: CASSQDFQGTFYEQYF.

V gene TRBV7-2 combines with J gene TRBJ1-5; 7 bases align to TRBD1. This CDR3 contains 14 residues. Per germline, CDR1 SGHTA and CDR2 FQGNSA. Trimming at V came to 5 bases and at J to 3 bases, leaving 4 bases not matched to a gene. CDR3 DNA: TGTGCCAGCAGCACGGGACAGCCCAATCAGCCCCAGCATTTT. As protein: CASSTGQPNQPQHF.

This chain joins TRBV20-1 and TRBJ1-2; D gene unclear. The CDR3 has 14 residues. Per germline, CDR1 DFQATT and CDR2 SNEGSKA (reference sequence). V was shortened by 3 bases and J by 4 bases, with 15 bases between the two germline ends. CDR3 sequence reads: CSASGVGSTYGYTF. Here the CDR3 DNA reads TGCAGTGCTAGTGGGGTGGGCAGCACCTATGGCTACACCTTC.

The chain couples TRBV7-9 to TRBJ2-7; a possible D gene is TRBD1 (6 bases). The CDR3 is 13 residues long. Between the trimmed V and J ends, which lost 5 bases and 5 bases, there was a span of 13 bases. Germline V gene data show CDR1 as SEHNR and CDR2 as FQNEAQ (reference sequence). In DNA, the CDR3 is TGTGCCAGCAGCCTGGGGGCTGTTCACGAGCAGTACTTC. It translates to CASSLGAVHEQYF.

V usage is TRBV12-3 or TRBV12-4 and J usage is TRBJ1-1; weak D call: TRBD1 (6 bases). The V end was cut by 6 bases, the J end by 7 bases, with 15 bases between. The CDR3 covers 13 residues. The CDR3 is CASRFLGGGEAFF. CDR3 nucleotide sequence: TGTGCCAGCAGGTTTTTAGGGGGTGGTGAAGCTTTCTTT.

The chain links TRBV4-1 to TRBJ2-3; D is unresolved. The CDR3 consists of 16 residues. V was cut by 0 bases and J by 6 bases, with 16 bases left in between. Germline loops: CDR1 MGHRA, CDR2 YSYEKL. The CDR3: CASSQDWVAVRDTQYF. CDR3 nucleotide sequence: TGCGCCAGCAGCCAAGATTGGGTAGCAGTGAGGGATACGCAGTATTTT.

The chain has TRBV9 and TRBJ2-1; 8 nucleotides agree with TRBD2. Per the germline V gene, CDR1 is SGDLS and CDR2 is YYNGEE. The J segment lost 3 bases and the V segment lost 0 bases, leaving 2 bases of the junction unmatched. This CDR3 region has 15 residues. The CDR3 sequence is CASSVEAGGYNEQFF. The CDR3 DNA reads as TGTGCCAGCAGCGTAGAGGCGGGGGGCTACAATGAGCAGTTCTTC.

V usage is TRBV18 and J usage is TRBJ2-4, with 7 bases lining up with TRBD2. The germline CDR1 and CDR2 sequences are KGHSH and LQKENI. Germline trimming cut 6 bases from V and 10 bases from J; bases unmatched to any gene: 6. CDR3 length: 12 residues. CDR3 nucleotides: TGTGCCAGCTCGGATTACGGGGGGATTCAGTACTTC. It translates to CASSDYGGIQYF.

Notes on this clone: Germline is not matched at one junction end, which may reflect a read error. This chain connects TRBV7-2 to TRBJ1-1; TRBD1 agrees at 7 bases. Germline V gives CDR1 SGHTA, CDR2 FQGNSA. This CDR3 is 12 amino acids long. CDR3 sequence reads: CASSLAEDRSSF. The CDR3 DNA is TGTGCCAGCAGCTTAGCCGAGGACAGGTCGTCCTTT.

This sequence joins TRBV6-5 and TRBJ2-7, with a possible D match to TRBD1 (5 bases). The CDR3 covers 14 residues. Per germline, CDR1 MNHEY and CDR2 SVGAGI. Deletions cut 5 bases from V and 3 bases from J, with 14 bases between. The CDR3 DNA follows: TGTGCCAGCAGTCTCCTTGACAGAAGCTACGAGCAGTACTTC. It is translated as CASSLLDRSYEQYF.

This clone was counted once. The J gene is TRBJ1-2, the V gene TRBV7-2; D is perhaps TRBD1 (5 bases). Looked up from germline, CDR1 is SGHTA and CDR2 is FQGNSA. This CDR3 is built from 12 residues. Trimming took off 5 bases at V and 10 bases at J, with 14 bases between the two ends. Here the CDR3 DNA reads TGTGCCAGCAGCCCGGACAAGCCGGACTACACCTTC. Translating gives CASSPDKPDYTF.

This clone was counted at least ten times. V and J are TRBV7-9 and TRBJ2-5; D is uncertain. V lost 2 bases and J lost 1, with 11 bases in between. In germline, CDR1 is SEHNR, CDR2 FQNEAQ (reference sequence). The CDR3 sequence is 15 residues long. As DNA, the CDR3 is TGTGCCAGCAGCTTAATATCAACGGTCCAAGAGACCCAGTACTTC. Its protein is CASSLISTVQETQYF.

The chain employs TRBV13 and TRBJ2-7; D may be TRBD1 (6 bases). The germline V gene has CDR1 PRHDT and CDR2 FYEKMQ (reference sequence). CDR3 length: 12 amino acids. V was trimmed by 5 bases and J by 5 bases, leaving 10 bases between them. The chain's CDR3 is CASSITGNEQYF. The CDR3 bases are TGTGCCAGCAGCATTACAGGGAACGAGCAGTACTTC.